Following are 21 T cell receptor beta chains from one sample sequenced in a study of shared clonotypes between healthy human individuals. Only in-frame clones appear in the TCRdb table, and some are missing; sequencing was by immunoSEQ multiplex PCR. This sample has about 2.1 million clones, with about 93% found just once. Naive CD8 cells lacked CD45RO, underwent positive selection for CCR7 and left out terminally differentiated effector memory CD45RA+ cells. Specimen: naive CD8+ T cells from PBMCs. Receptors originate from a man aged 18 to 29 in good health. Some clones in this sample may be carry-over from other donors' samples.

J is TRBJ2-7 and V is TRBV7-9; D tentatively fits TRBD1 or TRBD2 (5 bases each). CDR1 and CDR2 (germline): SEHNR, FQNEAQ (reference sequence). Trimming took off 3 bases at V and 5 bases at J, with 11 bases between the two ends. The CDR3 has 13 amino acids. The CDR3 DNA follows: TGTGCCAGCAGCTTTAAGGGGAGAAACGAGCAGTACTTC. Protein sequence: CASSFKGRNEQYF.

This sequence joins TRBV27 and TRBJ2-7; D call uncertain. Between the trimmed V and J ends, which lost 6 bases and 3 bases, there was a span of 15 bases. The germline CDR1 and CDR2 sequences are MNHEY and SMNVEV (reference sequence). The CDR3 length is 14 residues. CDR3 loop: CASSPRGNSYEQYF. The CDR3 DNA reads TGTGCCAGCAGCCCCCGCGGAAATAGCTACGAGCAGTACTTC.

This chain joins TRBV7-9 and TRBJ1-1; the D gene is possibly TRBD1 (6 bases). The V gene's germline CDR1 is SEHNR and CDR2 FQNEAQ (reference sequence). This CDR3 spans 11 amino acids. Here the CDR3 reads CAGAGGTEAFF. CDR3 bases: TGTGCGGGGGCGGGGGGCACTGAAGCTTTCTTT.

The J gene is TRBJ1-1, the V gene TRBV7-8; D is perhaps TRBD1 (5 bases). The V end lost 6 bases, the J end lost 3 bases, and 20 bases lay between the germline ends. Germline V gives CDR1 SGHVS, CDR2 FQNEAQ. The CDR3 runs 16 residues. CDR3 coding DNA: TGTGCCAGCAGGGAGACATGGGGGGTTGGGGACACTGAAGCTTTCTTT. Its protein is CASRETWGVGDTEAFF.

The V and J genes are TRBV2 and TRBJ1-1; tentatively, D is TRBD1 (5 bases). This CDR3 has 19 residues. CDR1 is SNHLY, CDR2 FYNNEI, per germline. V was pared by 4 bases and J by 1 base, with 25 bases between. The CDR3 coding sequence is TGTGCCAGCAGTGTAGCACCTATCCGTTCCGGGACGGCGAACACTGAAGCTTTCTTT. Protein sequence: CASSVAPIRSGTANTEAFF.

CDR3 sequence (DNA): TGTGCCAGCAGCGCCGGACAGGGGCTCTCCTACGAGCAGTACTTC. This codes for CASSAGQGLSYEQYF. The chain joins TRBV7-9 to TRBJ2-7, with TRBD1 matching over 9 bases. With V trimmed by 5 bases and J by 0 bases, 5 bases remained unmatched. Germline V lookup: CDR1 SEHNR, CDR2 FQNEAQ (reference sequence). The CDR3 is made up of 15 amino acids.

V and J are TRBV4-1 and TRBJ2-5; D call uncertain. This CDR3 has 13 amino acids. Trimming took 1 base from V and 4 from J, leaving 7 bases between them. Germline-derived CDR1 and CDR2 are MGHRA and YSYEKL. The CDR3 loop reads CASSQAIGETQYF. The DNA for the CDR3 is TGCGCCAGCAGCCAAGCGATCGGAGAGACCCAGTACTTC.

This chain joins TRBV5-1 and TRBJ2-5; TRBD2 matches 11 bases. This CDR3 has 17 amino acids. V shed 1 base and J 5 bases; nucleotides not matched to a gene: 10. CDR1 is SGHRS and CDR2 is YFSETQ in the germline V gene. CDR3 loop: CASSLRSLAGVRETQYF. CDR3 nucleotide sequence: TGCGCCAGCAGCTTGAGGTCACTAGCGGGAGTAAGGGAGACCCAGTACTTC.

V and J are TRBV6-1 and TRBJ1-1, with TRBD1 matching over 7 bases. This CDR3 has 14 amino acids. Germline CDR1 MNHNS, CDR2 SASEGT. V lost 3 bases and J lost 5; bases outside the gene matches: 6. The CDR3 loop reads CASSDRGQWTEAFF. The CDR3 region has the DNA TGTGCCAGCAGTGATAGGGGGCAATGGACTGAAGCTTTCTTT.

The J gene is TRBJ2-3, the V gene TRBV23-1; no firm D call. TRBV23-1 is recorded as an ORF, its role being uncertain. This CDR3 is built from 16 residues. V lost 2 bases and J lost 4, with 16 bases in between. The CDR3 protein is CASSQHGAAGSDTQYF. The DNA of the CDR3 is TGCGCCAGCAGTCAACACGGCGCTGCAGGCTCAGATACGCAGTATTTT.

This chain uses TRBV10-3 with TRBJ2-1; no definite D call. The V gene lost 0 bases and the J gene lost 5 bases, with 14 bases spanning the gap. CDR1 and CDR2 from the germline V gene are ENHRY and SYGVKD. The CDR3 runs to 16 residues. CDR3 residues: CAISESRHQLNNEQFF. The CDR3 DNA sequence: TGTGCCATCAGTGAGTCGCGGCACCAATTAAACAATGAGCAGTTCTTC.

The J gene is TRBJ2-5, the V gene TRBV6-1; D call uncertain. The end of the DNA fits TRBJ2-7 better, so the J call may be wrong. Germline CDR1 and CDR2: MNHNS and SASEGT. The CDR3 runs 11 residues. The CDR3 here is CASSSGHEQYF. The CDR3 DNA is TGTGCCAGCAGTTCGGGCCACGAGCAGTACTTC.

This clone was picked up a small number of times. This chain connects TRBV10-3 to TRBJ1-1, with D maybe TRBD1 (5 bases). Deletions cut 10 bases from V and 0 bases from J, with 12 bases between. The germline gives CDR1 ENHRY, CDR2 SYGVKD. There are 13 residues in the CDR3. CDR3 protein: CATRQTLNTEAFF. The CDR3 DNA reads TGTGCCACACGACAGACGTTGAACACTGAAGCTTTCTTT.

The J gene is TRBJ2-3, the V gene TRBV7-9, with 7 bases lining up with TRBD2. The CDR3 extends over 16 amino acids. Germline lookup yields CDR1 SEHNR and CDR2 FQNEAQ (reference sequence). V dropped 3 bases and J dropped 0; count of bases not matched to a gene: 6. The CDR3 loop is CASSLNIGGSTDTQYF. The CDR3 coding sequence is TGTGCCAGCAGCTTGAATATCGGGGGGAGCACAGATACGCAGTATTTT.

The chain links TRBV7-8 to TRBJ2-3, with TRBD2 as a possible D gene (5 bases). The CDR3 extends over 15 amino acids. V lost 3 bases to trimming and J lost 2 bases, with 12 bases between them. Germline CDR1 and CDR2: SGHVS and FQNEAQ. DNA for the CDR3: TGTGCCAGCAGCTTTTCTAGCAGATACACAGATACGCAGTATTTT. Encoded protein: CASSFSSRYTDTQYF.

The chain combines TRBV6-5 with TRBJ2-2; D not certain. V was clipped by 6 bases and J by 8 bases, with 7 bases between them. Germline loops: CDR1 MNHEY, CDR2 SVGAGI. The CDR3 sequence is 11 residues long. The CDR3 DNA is TGTGCCAGCAGAGTCGGGGGGGAGCTGTTTTTT. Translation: CASRVGGELFF.

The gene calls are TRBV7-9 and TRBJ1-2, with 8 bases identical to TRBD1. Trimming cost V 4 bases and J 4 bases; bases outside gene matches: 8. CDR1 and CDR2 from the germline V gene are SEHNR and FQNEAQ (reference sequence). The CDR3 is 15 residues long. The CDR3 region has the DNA TGTGCCAGCAGCTCCTCGACAGGGGATGGCTATGGCTACACCTTC. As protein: CASSSSTGDGYGYTF.

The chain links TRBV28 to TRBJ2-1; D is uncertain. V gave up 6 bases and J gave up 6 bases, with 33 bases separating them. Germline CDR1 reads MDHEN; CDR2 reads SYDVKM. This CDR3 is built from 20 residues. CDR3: CASSGFGRLIDSERINEQFF. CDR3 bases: TGTGCCAGCAGCGGATTCGGACGGTTAATCGACTCCGAGAGGATCAATGAGCAGTTCTTC.

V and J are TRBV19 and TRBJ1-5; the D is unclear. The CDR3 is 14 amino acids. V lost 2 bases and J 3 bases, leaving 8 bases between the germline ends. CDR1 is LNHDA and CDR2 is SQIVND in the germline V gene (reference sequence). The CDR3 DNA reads TGTGCCAGTAGTATATCCGAGACCAATCAGCCCCAGCATTTT. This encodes CASSISETNQPQHF.

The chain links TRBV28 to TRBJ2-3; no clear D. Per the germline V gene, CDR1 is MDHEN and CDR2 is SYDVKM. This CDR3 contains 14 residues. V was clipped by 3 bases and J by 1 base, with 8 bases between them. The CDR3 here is CASSFRAGTDTQYF. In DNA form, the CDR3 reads TGTGCCAGCAGTTTTAGGGCTGGCACAGATACGCAGTATTTT. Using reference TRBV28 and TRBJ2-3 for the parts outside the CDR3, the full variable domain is DVKVTQSSRYLVKRTGEKVFLECVQDMDHENMFWYRQDPGLGLRLIYFSYDVKMKEKGDIPEGYSVSREKKERFSLILESASTNQTSMYLCASSFRAGTDTQYFGPGTRLTVL.

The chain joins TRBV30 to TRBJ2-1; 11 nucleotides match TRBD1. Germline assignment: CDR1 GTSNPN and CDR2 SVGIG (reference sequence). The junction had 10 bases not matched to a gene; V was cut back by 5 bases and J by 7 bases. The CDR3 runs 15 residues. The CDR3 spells CAWELGQGAQNEQFF. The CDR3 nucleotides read TGTGCCTGGGAACTCGGACAGGGGGCGCAGAATGAGCAGTTCTTC.